A selection of T cell receptor beta chains follows, all from one sample in a study of blood T cell repertoires in COVID-19. Profiling relied on immunoSEQ multiplex PCR, and the TCRdb table lists in-frame clones only, not all of them. The sample includes 250,000 to 300,000 clones, approximately 90% of them seen just once. Material for sequencing was peripheral blood. These receptors all come from a woman aged 55-75 years with acute or convalescent COVID-19. Each CDR3 is given with its conserved first and last residue. Fields, in order: D gene, clone size, V gene, J gene, CDR3 protein, CDR3 DNA. D genes are given only for firm matches. Expanded clones are given a class, and other clones once, few, many or no size at all.

d_gene: TRBD2
abundance: .
v_gene: TRBV5-4
j_gene: TRBJ2-7
CDR3aa: CASSLDAGGSHEQYF
CDR3nt: TGTGCCAGCAGCTTGGATGCGGGGGGGAGCCACGAGCAGTACTTC

d_gene: TRBD2
abundance: .
v_gene: TRBV30
j_gene: TRBJ2-2
CDR3aa: CAWIKGTSSTGELFF
CDR3nt: TGTGCCTGGATAAAGGGGACTAGCAGCACCGGGGAGCTGTTTTTT

d_gene: TRBD2
abundance: .
v_gene: TRBV9
j_gene: TRBJ2-1
CDR3aa: CASRRGGDYNEQFF
CDR3nt: TGTGCCAGTCGGCGGGGGGGAGACTACAATGAGCAGTTCTTC

d_gene: TRBD1
abundance: .
v_gene: TRBV19
j_gene: TRBJ1-2
CDR3aa: CASSPLGEQGIHGYTF
CDR3nt: TGTGCCAGTAGTCCCCTGGGAGAACAGGGGATCCATGGCTACACCTTC

d_gene: .
abundance: .
v_gene: TRBV19
j_gene: TRBJ1-6
CDR3aa: CASTPLPAENSPLHF
CDR3nt: TGTGCCAGTACCCCACTGCCAGCGGAAAATTCACCCCTCCACTTT

d_gene: TRBD1
abundance: .
v_gene: TRBV14
j_gene: TRBJ2-1
CDR3aa: CASSPRLGTVNEQFF
CDR3nt: TGTGCCAGCAGCCCCCGACTCGGGACAGTTAATGAGCAGTTCTTC

d_gene: TRBD2
abundance: once
v_gene: TRBV29-1
j_gene: TRBJ2-5
CDR3aa: CSVVGGGETQYF
CDR3nt: TGCAGCGTTGTGGGGGGAGGGGAGACCCAGTACTTC

d_gene: .
abundance: .
v_gene: TRBV11-1
j_gene: TRBJ1-2
CDR3aa: CASSLGGTRSGYTF
CDR3nt: TGTGCCAGCAGCCTGGGGGGGACCCGGAGCGGCTACACCTTC

d_gene: .
abundance: .
v_gene: TRBV5-1
j_gene: TRBJ1-1
CDR3aa: CASSLGQGSGTEAFF
CDR3nt: TGCGCCAGCAGCTTAGGGCAGGGAAGTGGCACTGAAGCTTTCTTT

d_gene: .
abundance: few
v_gene: TRBV6-6
j_gene: TRBJ2-1
CDR3aa: CASSPRGSFSYNEQFF
CDR3nt: TGTGCCAGCAGTCCTAGGGGGTCGTTCTCCTACAATGAGCAGTTCTTC

d_gene: .
abundance: .
v_gene: TRBV9
j_gene: TRBJ1-2
CDR3aa: CASSVGGRGLGYGYTF
CDR3nt: TGTGCCAGCAGCGTAGGGGGCAGGGGCCTGGGATATGGCTACACCTTC

d_gene: TRBD1
abundance: .
v_gene: TRBV28
j_gene: TRBJ2-2
CDR3aa: CASRPTGPTGELFF
CDR3nt: TGTGCCAGCAGACCGACAGGGCCCACCGGGGAGCTGTTTTTT

d_gene: .
abundance: .
v_gene: TRBV24-1
j_gene: TRBJ2-7
CDR3aa: CATSDLSPGVSYEQYF
CDR3nt: TGTGCCACCAGTGATTTATCGCCAGGGGTTTCCTACGAGCAGTACTTC

d_gene: TRBD2
abundance: .
v_gene: TRBV5-5
j_gene: TRBJ2-5
CDR3aa: CASRGTSVETQYF
CDR3nt: TGTGCCAGCAGGGGGACTAGCGTAGAGACCCAGTACTTC

d_gene: .
abundance: .
v_gene: TRBV5-4
j_gene: TRBJ2-5
CDR3aa: CASSLAYQETQYF
CDR3nt: TGTGCCAGCAGCTTGGCTTACCAAGAGACCCAGTACTTC

d_gene: TRBD1
abundance: .
v_gene: TRBV5-4
j_gene: TRBJ1-2
CDR3aa: CASSSARQGNYGYTF
CDR3nt: TGTGCCAGCAGCTCGGCGCGACAGGGTAACTATGGCTACACCTTC

d_gene: .
abundance: .
v_gene: TRBV27
j_gene: TRBJ2-1
CDR3aa: CASSSIPRPRADEQFF
CDR3nt: TGTGCCAGCAGTTCAATACCCCGTCCGCGCGCGGATGAGCAGTTCTTC

d_gene: TRBD1
abundance: .
v_gene: TRBV29-1
j_gene: TRBJ2-7
CDR3aa: CSERDRGYEQYF
CDR3nt: TGCAGCGAACGGGACAGGGGTTACGAGCAGTACTTC

d_gene: .
abundance: .
v_gene: TRBV19
j_gene: TRBJ1-1
CDR3aa: CASSIGYSPNTEAFF
CDR3nt: TGTGCCAGTAGTATTGGGTACAGCCCGAACACTGAAGCTTTCTTT

d_gene: .
abundance: many
v_gene: TRBV14
j_gene: TRBJ1-5
CDR3aa: CASSLNPGLPQHF
CDR3nt: TGTGCCAGCAGCCTCAACCCCGGGTTGCCCCAGCATTTT

d_gene: .
abundance: .
v_gene: TRBV5-5
j_gene: TRBJ2-3
CDR3aa: CASSFPRHSTDTQYF
CDR3nt: TGTGCCAGCAGCTTCCCGCGCCATAGCACAGATACGCAGTATTTT

d_gene: .
abundance: .
v_gene: TRBV6-5
j_gene: TRBJ1-2
CDR3aa: CASRSTGGGNYGYTF
CDR3nt: TGTGCCAGCCGTAGCACTGGGGGCGGTAACTATGGCTACACCTTC

d_gene: .
abundance: once
v_gene: TRBV24-1
j_gene: TRBJ1-5
CDR3aa: CATSRGYGQPQHF
CDR3nt: TGTGCCACCAGCAGGGGTTACGGGCAGCCCCAGCATTTT

d_gene: .
abundance: .
v_gene: TRBV6-4
j_gene: TRBJ1-6
CDR3aa: CASSVFSDKFNSPLHF
CDR3nt: TGTGCCAGCAGTGTTTTCTCGGACAAATTTAATTCACCCCTCCACTTT

d_gene: .
abundance: .
v_gene: TRBV9
j_gene: TRBJ2-1
CDR3aa: CASSPQGGVNNEQFF
CDR3nt: TGTGCCAGCAGCCCTCAGGGCGGGGTTAACAATGAGCAGTTCTTC

d_gene: TRBD1
abundance: .
v_gene: TRBV3-1/TRBV3-2
j_gene: TRBJ2-3
CDR3aa: CASRGTGGTDTQYF
CDR3nt: TGTGCCAGCAGAGGGACAGGGGGAACAGATACGCAGTATTTT

d_gene: .
abundance: .
v_gene: TRBV5-5
j_gene: TRBJ2-7
CDR3aa: CASSLAEVAYEQYF
CDR3nt: TGTGCCAGCAGCTTGGCCGAGGTCGCCTACGAGCAGTACTTC

d_gene: .
abundance: .
v_gene: TRBV11-2
j_gene: TRBJ2-5
CDR3aa: CASSLLVGGETQYF
CDR3nt: TGTGCCAGCAGCTTATTGGTGGGAGGTGAGACCCAGTACTTC

d_gene: .
abundance: .
v_gene: TRBV7-3
j_gene: TRBJ2-2
CDR3aa: CASSPWAWSGELFF
CDR3nt: TGTGCCAGCAGCCCCTGGGCGTGGTCCGGGGAGCTGTTTTTT

d_gene: TRBD2
abundance: .
v_gene: TRBV28
j_gene: TRBJ2-3
CDR3aa: CASSFPPRLAGVDPLGTDTQYF
CDR3nt: TGTGCCAGCAGTTTCCCCCCCCGACTAGCGGGAGTCGATCCCTTAGGCACAGATACGCAGTATTTT

d_gene: .
abundance: .
v_gene: TRBV3-1/TRBV3-2
j_gene: TRBJ1-2
CDR3aa: CASSLNPGYSGYTF
CDR3nt: TGTGCCAGCAGCCTGAACCCAGGGTATTCGGGCTACACCTTC

d_gene: TRBD2
abundance: .
v_gene: TRBV7-3
j_gene: TRBJ2-3
CDR3aa: CASSSIAGGPRTDTQYF
CDR3nt: TGTGCCAGCAGCTCAATAGCGGGAGGGCCTCGCACAGATACGCAGTATTTT

d_gene: .
abundance: .
v_gene: TRBV2
j_gene: TRBJ1-1
CDR3aa: CASTLQGGEAFF
CDR3nt: TGTGCCAGCACCTTACAGGGTGGTGAAGCTTTCTTT

d_gene: .
abundance: .
v_gene: TRBV28
j_gene: TRBJ2-2
CDR3aa: CASSPGDTGELFF
CDR3nt: TGTGCCAGCAGTCCCGGGGACACCGGGGAGCTGTTTTTT

d_gene: .
abundance: .
v_gene: TRBV3-1/TRBV3-2
j_gene: TRBJ1-2
CDR3aa: CASSQDMREHLRF
CDR3nt: TGTGCCAGCAGCCAAGATATGAGGGAACATCTACGATTC

d_gene: .
abundance: .
v_gene: TRBV28
j_gene: TRBJ1-1
CDR3aa: CASSPVMAGTEAFF
CDR3nt: TGTGCCAGCAGCCCTGTCATGGCAGGCACTGAAGCTTTCTTT

d_gene: .
abundance: .
v_gene: TRBV7-3
j_gene: TRBJ2-3
CDR3aa: CASSFGRRGGDTQYF
CDR3nt: TGTGCCAGCAGCTTCGGTCGTAGGGGCGGCGATACGCAGTATTTT

d_gene: TRBD1
abundance: .
v_gene: TRBV3-1/TRBV3-2
j_gene: TRBJ2-7
CDR3aa: CASKGQGGSYEQYF
CDR3nt: TGTGCCAGCAAGGGACAGGGGGGCTCCTACGAGCAGTACTTC

d_gene: TRBD1
abundance: .
v_gene: TRBV28
j_gene: TRBJ1-1
CDR3aa: CASSQDRVATEAFF
CDR3nt: TGTGCCAGCAGCCAGGACAGGGTAGCAACTGAAGCTTTCTTT

d_gene: TRBD1
abundance: once
v_gene: TRBV5-6
j_gene: TRBJ2-7
CDR3aa: CASSPQGVEHGSYEQYF
CDR3nt: TGTGCCAGCAGCCCCCAGGGGGTAGAGCACGGGTCCTACGAGCAGTACTTC

d_gene: TRBD1
abundance: .
v_gene: TRBV5-6
j_gene: TRBJ2-1
CDR3aa: CASSLGTGSYNEQFF
CDR3nt: TGTGCCAGCAGCTTGGGGACAGGGTCCTACAATGAGCAGTTCTTC

d_gene: TRBD2
abundance: once
v_gene: TRBV3-1/TRBV3-2
j_gene: TRBJ2-2
CDR3aa: CASSHSGGVAPGELFF
CDR3nt: TGTGCCAGCAGCCACAGCGGGGGGGTCGCGCCCGGGGAGCTGTTTTTT

d_gene: .
abundance: .
v_gene: TRBV7-8
j_gene: TRBJ2-7
CDR3aa: CASMFPDRGSYEQYF
CDR3nt: TGTGCCAGCATGTTTCCCGATCGCGGATCCTACGAGCAGTACTTC

d_gene: .
abundance: .
v_gene: TRBV7-2
j_gene: TRBJ2-2
CDR3aa: CASSPSGVYSGELFF
CDR3nt: TGTGCCAGCAGCCCATCGGGGGTATATTCCGGGGAGCTGTTTTTT

d_gene: .
abundance: few
v_gene: TRBV7-2
j_gene: TRBJ1-5
CDR3aa: CASSLAGGNQPQHF
CDR3nt: TGTGCCAGCAGCTTAGCAGGGGGCAATCAGCCCCAGCATTTT

d_gene: TRBD2
abundance: .
v_gene: TRBV19
j_gene: TRBJ2-1
CDR3aa: CASSTSGRTYNEQFF
CDR3nt: TGTGCCAGTAGTACTAGCGGGAGAACCTACAATGAGCAGTTCTTC

d_gene: TRBD1
abundance: .
v_gene: TRBV7-9
j_gene: TRBJ2-1
CDR3aa: CASSNRPGQSYNEQFF
CDR3nt: TGTGCCAGCAGCAACCGGCCGGGACAGTCCTACAATGAGCAGTTCTTC

d_gene: .
abundance: .
v_gene: TRBV28
j_gene: TRBJ1-4
CDR3aa: CAGSGGAGSEKLFF
CDR3nt: TGTGCCGGTTCGGGTGGGGCCGGGAGTGAAAAACTGTTTTTT

d_gene: TRBD2
abundance: .
v_gene: TRBV5-6
j_gene: TRBJ2-1
CDR3aa: CASSLVLAGVNEQFF
CDR3nt: TGTGCCAGCAGCTTGGTTCTAGCGGGAGTCAATGAGCAGTTCTTC

d_gene: TRBD2
abundance: few
v_gene: TRBV5-4
j_gene: TRBJ2-3
CDR3aa: CASSLGPSGGDTQYF
CDR3nt: TGTGCCAGCAGCTTGGGACCTAGCGGGGGAGATACGCAGTATTTT

d_gene: .
abundance: .
v_gene: TRBV7-8
j_gene: TRBJ2-7
CDR3aa: CASSSPGRQGYEQYF
CDR3nt: TGTGCCAGCAGCTCTCCCGGGCGGCAGGGGTACGAGCAGTACTTC

d_gene: TRBD1
abundance: .
v_gene: TRBV19
j_gene: TRBJ2-7
CDR3aa: CASSMRQGLPQYF
CDR3nt: TGTGCCAGTAGTATGAGACAGGGCCTACCGCAGTACTTC

d_gene: .
abundance: .
v_gene: TRBV5-4
j_gene: TRBJ1-2
CDR3aa: CASSPNHGGGYTF
CDR3nt: TGTGCCAGCAGCCCAAATCACGGGGGAGGCTACACCTTC

d_gene: .
abundance: .
v_gene: TRBV24-1
j_gene: TRBJ1-1
CDR3aa: CATSEYETNRRDTDTEAFF
CDR3nt: TGTGCCACCAGTGAGTATGAAACTAACCGCCGGGACACTGACACTGAAGCTTTCTTT